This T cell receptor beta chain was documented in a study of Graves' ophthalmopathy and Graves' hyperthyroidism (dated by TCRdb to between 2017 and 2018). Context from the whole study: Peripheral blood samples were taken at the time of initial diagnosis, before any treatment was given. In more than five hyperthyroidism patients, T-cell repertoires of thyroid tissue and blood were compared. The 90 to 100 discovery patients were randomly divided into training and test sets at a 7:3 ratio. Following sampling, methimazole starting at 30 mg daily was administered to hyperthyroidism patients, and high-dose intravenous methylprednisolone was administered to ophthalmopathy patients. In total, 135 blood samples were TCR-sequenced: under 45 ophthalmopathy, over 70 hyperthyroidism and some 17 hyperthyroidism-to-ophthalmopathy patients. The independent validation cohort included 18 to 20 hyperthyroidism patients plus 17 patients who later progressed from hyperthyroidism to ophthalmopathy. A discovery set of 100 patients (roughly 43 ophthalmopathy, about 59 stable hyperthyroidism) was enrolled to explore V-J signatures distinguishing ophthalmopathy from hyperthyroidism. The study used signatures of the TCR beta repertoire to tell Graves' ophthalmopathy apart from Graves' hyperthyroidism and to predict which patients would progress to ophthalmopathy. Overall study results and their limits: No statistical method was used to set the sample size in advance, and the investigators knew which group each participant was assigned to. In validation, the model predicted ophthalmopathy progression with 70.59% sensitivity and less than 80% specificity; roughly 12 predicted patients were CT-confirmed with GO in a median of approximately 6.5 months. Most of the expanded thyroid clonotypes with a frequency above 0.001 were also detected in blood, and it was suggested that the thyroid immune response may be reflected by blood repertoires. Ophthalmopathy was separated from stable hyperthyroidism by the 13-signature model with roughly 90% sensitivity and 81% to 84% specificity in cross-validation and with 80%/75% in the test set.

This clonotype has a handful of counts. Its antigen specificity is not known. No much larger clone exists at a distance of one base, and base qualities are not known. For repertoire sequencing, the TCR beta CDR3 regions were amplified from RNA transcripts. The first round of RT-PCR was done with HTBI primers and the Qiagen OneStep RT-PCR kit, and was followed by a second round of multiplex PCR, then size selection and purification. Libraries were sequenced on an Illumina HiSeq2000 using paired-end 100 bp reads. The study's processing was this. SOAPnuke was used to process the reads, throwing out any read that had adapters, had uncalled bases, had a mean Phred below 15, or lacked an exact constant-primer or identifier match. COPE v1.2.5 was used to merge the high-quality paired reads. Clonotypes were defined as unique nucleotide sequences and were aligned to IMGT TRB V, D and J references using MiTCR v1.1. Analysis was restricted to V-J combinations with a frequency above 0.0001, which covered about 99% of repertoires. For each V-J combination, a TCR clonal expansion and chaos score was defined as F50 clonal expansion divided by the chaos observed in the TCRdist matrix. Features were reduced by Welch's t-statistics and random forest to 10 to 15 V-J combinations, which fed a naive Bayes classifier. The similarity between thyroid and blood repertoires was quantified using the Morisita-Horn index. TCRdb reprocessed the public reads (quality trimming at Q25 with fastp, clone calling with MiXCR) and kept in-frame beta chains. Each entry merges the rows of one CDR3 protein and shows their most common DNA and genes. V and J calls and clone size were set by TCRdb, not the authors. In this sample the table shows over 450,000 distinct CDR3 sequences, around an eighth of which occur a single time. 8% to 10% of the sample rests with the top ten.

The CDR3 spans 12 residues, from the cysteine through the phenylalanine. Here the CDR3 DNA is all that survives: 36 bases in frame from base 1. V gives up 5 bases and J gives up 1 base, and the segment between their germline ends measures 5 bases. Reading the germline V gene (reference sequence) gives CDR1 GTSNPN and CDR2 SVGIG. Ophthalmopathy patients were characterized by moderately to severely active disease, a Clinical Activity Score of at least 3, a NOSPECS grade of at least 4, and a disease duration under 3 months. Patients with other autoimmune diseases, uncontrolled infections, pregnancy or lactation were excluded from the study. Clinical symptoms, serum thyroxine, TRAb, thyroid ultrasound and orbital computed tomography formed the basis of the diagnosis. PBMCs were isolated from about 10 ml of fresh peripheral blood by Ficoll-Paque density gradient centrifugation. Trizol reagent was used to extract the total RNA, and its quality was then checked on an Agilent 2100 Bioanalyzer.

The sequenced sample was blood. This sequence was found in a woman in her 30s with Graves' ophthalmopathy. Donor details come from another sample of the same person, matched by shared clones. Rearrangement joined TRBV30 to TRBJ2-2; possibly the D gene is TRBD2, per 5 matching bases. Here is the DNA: TGTGCCTGGGAGGGGAACACCGGGGAGCTGTTTTTT. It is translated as CAWEGNTGELFF.